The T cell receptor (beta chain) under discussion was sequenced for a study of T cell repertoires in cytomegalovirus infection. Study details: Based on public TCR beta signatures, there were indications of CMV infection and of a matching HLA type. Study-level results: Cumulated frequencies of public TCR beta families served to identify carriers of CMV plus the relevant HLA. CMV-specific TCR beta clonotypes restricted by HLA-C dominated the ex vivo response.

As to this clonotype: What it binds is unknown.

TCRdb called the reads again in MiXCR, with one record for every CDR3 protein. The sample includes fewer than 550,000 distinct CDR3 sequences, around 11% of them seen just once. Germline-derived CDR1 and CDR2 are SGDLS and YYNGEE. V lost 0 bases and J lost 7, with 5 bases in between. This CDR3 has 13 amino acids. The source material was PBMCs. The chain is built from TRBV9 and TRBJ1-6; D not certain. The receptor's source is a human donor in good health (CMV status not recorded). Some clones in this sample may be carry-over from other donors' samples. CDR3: CASSVGFNSPLHF. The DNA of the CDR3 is TGTGCCAGCAGCGTAGGCTTCAATTCACCCCTCCACTTT.